The 4 T cell receptor beta chains below all came from one sample that was sequenced in a study of cytomegalovirus exposure and HLA in healthy donors. Clones were read by immunoSEQ multiplex PCR, and TCRdb kept only the in-frame ones, dropping some. The table records hundreds of thousands of clones, roughly 84% of them present only once. Sequencing was performed on PBMCs. The receptor source for this set is a woman aged 18-29 years in good health and CMV-seropositive.

Only a few counts were recorded for this clone. The V call is TRBV21-1, the J call TRBJ2-2; the D call TRBD1 from the table was never checked on the DNA. TRBV21-1 is marked as a pseudogene. The CDR3 extends over 16 amino acids. CDR3 bases: TGTGCCAGCAGCAAAGATCAGGGAAGGAGCACCGGGGAGCTGTTTTTT. Residues: CASSKDQGRSTGELFF.

This rearrangement joins TRBV27 to TRBJ1-2; 10 bases fit TRBD1. Looked up from germline, CDR1 is MNHEY and CDR2 is SMNVEV (reference sequence). V dropped 4 bases and J dropped 4; count of bases not matched to a gene: 15. The CDR3 extends over 18 amino acids. In nucleotides, the CDR3 is TGTGCCAGCAGTTCCCGCGGGTTTCAGACAGGGGGCGGCTATGGCTACACCTTC. It translates to CASSSRGFQTGGGYGYTF.

The chain links TRBV6-1 to TRBJ2-3, with 7 bases that match TRBD2. J lost 0 bases, V lost 2 bases, and 5 bases had no gene match. The CDR3 runs to 16 residues. Germline V gene sequence: CDR1 MNHNS, CDR2 SASEGT. CDR3 residues: CASSETGGSSTDTQYF. DNA for the CDR3: TGTGCCAGCAGTGAAACGGGGGGATCTAGCACAGATACGCAGTATTTT.

DNA for the CDR3: TGTGCCAGCAGCTTGGGGGGAGCAGGGGGCCATCAGCCCCAGCATTTT. Amino acid sequence: CASSLGGAGGHQPQHF. The V call is TRBV5-6, the J call TRBJ1-5; 8 bases align to TRBD1. V gave up 0 bases and J gave up 5 bases; unmatched junction bases: 7. Germline-derived CDR1 and CDR2 are SGHDT and YYEEEE. The CDR3 sequence is 16 residues long. Full variable domain (rest looked up from reference TRBV5-6 and TRBJ1-5): DAGVTQSPTHLIKTRGQQVTLRCSPKSGHDTVSWYQQALGQGPQFIFQYYEEEERQRGNFPDRFSGHQFPNYSSELNVNALLLGDSALYLCASSLGGAGGHQPQHFGDGTRLSIL.